This TCR beta chain was captured in a study of blood T cells in healthy people across ages. J was trimmed by 4 bases and V by 5 bases; bases with no gene match: 4. CDR1 and CDR2 (germline): MNHEY, SMNVEV (reference sequence). The CDR3 runs 16 residues. Next came a second PCR, run for about 7 to 12 cycles, which used a sample-barcoded 5' primer along with a J-beta primer mix. TCRdb itself ran the 5' RACE reads through MiXCR, one entry per CDR3 protein. The data show roughly 1.7 million distinct CDR3 sequences, with about 32% seen just once and about 10% held by the top ten. Broader study findings: It was not known whether donors were CMV positive (a possible confounder of expanded clonotype changes). The diversity estimates, figures obtained from one million T cells, were considered underestimates.

To note about this clonotype: Its antigen is unidentified.

This TCR was recovered from a young woman in good health. Sequences were obtained from blood. The chain couples TRBV27 to TRBJ2-5; 16 nucleotides agree with TRBD2. Written as DNA, the CDR3 is TGTGCCAGCAGTACGGGACTAGCGGGGGGGATAGAGACCCAGTACTTC. Its translation is CASSTGLAGGIETQYF.